This T cell receptor beta chain was sequenced for a study of cytomegalovirus exposure and HLA in healthy donors. This clone was recorded a few times. Antigen unknown. Sequence at one end of the junction differs from germline and may be a read error. Study results and limitations: Associated with cytomegalovirus, according to the listing, were approximately 160 TCR beta chains.

PCR involved 60 Vbeta and 13 Jbeta primers. The data were produced by immunoSEQ multiplex PCR, yet TCRdb's version contains in-frame clones alone and is incomplete. The sample shows some 110,000 clones, about 60% of them seen only once. Source material: PBMCs. This receptor was identified in a woman aged 25 to 39 in good health and CMV-seronegative.

The CDR3, as DNA: TGTGCCAGTAGTCTAGAGGGGGGTGGGCGCGCTGAAGCTTTCTTT. It translates to CASSLEGGGRAEAFF. J is TRBJ1-1 and V is TRBV19; TRBD1 might be the D (6 bases). This CDR3 region has 15 residues. Germline lookup yields CDR1 LNHDA and CDR2 SQIVND (reference sequence).